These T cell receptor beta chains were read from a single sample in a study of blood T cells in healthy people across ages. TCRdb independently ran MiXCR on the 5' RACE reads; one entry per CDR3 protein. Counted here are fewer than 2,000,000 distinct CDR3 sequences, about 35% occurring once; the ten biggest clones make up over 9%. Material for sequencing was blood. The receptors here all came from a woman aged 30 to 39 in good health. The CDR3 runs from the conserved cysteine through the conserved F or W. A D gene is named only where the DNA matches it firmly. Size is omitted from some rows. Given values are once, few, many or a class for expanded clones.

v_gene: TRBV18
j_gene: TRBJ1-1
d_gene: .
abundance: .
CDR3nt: TGTGCCAGCTCCCGACGGGACGGCGGCACTGAAGCTTTCTTT
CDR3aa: CASSRRDGGTEAFF

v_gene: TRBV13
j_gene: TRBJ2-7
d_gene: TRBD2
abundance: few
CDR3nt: TGTGCCAGCAGCTCCGAAGCGGGATCGCCCTACGAGCAGTACTTC
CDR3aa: CASSSEAGSPYEQYF

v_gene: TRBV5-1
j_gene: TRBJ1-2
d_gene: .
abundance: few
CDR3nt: TGCGCCAGCAGCTTGGGCCAGGGGACGGGAGGCTACACCTTC
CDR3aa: CASSLGQGTGGYTF

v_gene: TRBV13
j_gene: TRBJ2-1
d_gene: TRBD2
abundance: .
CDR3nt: TGTGCCGGCAGCCTTTTAGCGGGCCCGACGAATGAGCAGTTCTTC
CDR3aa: CAGSLLAGPTNEQFF

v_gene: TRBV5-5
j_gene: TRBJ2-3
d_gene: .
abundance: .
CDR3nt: TGTGCCAGCAGCTTGCGAGACCCCAAGCGGAGCACAGATACGCAGTATTTT
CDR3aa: CASSLRDPKRSTDTQYF

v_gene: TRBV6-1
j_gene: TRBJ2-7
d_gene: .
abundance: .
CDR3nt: TGTGCCAGCACCCCCATTACAAAGGCTTACGAGCAGTACTTC
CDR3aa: CASTPITKAYEQYF

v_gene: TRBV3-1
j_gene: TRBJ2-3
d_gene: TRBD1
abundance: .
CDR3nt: TGTGCCAGCAGCCAAGATGGGGGACAGCTGCAGTATTTT
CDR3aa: CASSQDGGQLQYF

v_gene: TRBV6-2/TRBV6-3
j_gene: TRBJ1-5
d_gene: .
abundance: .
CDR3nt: TGTGCCAGCAGTCAACAGATCAATCAGCCCCAGCATTTT
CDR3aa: CASSQQINQPQHF

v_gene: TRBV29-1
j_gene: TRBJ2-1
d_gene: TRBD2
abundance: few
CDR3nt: TGCAGCGCTGCGACTAGCGGGGCTCCGAATGAGCAGTTCTTC
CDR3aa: CSAATSGAPNEQFF

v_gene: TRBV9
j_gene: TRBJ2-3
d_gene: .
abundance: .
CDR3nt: TGTGCCAGCAGCGTAGAAGCCTTCTCAGATACGCAGTATTTT
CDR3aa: CASSVEAFSDTQYF

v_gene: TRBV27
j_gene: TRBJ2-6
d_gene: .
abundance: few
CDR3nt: TGTGCCAGCAGTTTCCTAGCCACATCTGGGGCCAACGTCCTGACTTTC
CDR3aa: CASSFLATSGANVLTF

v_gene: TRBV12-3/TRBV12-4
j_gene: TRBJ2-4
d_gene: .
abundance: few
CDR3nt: TGTGCCAGCAGCTTGACAGGAATAAACATTCAGTACTTC
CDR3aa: CASSLTGINIQYF

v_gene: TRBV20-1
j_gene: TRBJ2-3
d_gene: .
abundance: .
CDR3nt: TGCAGTGCTAGCCCTTTGGGACTGAGCACAGATACGCAGTATTTT
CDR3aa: CSASPLGLSTDTQYF

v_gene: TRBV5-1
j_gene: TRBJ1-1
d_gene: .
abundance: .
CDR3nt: TGCGCCAGCAGCTTGGGATTCGGGGGGACTGAAGCTTTCTTT
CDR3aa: CASSLGFGGTEAFF

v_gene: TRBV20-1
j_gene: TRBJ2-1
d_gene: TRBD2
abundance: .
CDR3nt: TGCAGTGCTGTAGCGGGACCCTACTCCTACAATGAGCAGTTCTTC
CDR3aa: CSAVAGPYSYNEQFF

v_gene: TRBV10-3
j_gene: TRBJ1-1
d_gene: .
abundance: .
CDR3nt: TGTGCCATCAGTGAGGTACGGGGCACTGAAGCTTTCTTT
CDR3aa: CAISEVRGTEAFF

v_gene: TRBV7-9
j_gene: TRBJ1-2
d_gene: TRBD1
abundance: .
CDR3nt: TGTGCCAGCAGCCTAACGCAGGGGGACAACTATGGCTACACCTTC
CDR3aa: CASSLTQGDNYGYTF

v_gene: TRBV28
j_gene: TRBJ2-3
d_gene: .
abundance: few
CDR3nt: TGTGCCAGCAGTTTAGGGCGTCCAGGCATAGATACGCAGTATTTT
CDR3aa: CASSLGRPGIDTQYF

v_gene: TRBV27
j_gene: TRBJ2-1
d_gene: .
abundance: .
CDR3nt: TGTGCCAGCAGTTTGGCCCTAGTGGCGATCAATGAGCAGTTCTTC
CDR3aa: CASSLALVAINEQFF

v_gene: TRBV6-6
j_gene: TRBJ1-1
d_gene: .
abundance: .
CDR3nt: TGTGCCAGCAGCAACTCGGACAGTTACGCCCCTGAAGCTTTCTTT
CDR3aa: CASSNSDSYAPEAFF

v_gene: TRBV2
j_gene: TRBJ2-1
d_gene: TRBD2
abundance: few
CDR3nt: TGTGCCAGCAGTAACCTAGCGGGAGTTATCAATGAGCAGTTCTTC
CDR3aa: CASSNLAGVINEQFF

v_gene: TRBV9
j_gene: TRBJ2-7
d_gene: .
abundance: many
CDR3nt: TGTGCCAGCAGCGTAGGGACTGCCGGCGAGCAGTACTTC
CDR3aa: CASSVGTAGEQYF

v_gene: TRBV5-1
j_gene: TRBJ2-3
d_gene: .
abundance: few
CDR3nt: TGCGCCAGCAGCTTGGAGGTTGTCAGCACAGATACGCAGTATTTT
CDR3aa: CASSLEVVSTDTQYF

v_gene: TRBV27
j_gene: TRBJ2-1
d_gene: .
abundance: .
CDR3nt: TGTGCCAGCAGGGGGGCCGGCAATGAGCAGTTCTTC
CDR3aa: CASRGAGNEQFF

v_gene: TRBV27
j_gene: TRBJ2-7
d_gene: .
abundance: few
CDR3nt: TGTGCCAGCAGGGACAACCCCTACGAGCAGTACTTC
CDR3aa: CASRDNPYEQYF

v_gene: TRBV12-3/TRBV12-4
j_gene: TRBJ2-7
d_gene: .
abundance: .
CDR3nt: TGTGCCAGCATGGGGAGTTACGAGCAGTACTTC
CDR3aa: CASMGSYEQYF

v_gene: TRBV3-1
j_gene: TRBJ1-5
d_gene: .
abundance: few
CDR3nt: TGTGCCAGCAGCTATGGGGTGGGCAATCAGCCCCAGCATTTT
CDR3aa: CASSYGVGNQPQHF

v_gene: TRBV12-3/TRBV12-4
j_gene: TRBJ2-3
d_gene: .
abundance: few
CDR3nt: TGTGCCAGCAGGACGGCTGTGAGCACAGATACGCAGTATTTT
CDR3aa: CASRTAVSTDTQYF

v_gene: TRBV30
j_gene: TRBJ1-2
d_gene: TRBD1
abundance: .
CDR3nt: TGTGCCTGGAGTGGGGGGACAGGGGGCACCTATGGCTACACCTTC
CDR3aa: CAWSGGTGGTYGYTF

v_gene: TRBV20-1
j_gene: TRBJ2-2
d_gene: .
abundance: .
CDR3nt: TGCAGTGTCTCCCCTCTTAACACCGGGGAGCTGTTTTTT
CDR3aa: CSVSPLNTGELFF

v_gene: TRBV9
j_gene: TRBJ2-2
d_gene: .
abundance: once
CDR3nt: TGTGCCAGCAGCCGGGTGTCGGGGGCAATCACCGGGGAGCTGTTTTTT
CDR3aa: CASSRVSGAITGELFF

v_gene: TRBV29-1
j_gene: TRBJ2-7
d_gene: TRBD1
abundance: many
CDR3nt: TGCAGCGTTGAAAACCTAGGGGGACAGAGCTCCTACGAGCAGTACTTC
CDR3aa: CSVENLGGQSSYEQYF

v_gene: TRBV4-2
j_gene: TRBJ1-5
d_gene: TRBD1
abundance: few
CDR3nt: TGTGCCAGCAGCCAAGATCTACAGGGGGATCAGCCCCAGCATTTT
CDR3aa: CASSQDLQGDQPQHF

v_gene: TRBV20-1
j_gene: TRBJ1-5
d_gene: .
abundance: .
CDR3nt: TGCAGTGCTAGAGTTGGCCAGGGGAATCAGCCCCAGCATTTT
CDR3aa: CSARVGQGNQPQHF

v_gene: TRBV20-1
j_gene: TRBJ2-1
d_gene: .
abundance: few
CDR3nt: TGCAGTGCTAGAGATGTCCATATAGTCAAGAGCTCCTACAATGAGCAGTTCTTC
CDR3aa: CSARDVHIVKSSYNEQFF

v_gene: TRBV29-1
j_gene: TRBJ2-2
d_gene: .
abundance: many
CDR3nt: TGCAGCGCTCGAACTAACACCGGGGAGCTGTTTTTT
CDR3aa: CSARTNTGELFF

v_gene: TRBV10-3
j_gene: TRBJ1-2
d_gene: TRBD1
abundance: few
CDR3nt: TGTGCCATCAGTTCCGGGACAGGGATCTATGGCTACACCTTC
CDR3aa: CAISSGTGIYGYTF

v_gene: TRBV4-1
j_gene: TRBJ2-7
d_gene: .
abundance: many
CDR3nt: TGCGCCAGCAGCCAAGAACGGCAGGGTCCCCACGAGCAGTACTTC
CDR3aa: CASSQERQGPHEQYF

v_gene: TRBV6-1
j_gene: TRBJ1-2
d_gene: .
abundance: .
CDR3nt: TGTGCCAGCAGTAACCCCCGCATAGATGGCTACACCTTC
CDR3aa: CASSNPRIDGYTF

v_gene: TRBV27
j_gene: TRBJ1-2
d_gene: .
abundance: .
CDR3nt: TGTGCCAGCAGTTTAACCGCGGGGACCCTCTATGGCTACACCTTC
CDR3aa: CASSLTAGTLYGYTF

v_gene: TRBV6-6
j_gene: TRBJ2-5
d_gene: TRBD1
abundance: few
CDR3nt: TGTGCCAGCACACGACAGGGGCCTCAAGAGACCCAGTACTTC
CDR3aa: CASTRQGPQETQYF

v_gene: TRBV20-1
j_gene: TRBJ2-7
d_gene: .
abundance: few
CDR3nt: TGCAGTGCTAGAGATGAGGGGTTCGAGCAGTACTTC
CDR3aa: CSARDEGFEQYF

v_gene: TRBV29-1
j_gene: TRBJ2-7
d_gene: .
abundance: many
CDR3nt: TGCAGCGTTGTTCGGGACTCCTACGAGCAGTACTTC
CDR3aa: CSVVRDSYEQYF

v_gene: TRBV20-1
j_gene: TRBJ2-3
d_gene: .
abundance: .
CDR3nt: TGCAGTGCTAGAGTAATTTCGGTCACAGATACGCAGTATTTT
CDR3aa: CSARVISVTDTQYF

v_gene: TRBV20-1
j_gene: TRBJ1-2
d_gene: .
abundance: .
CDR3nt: TGCAGTGCTTGGGTTCAAAAGGGGCTAAACTATGGCTACACCTTC
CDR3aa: CSAWVQKGLNYGYTF

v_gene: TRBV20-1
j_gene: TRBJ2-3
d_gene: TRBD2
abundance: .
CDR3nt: TGCAGTGCTAGATCCCCTGGGGCGGGAGAAAGCACAGATACGCAGTATTTT
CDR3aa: CSARSPGAGESTDTQYF

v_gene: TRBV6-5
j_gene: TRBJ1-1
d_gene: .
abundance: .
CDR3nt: TGTGCCAGCATCAGATGGGCAGGGAGTCAAGGCACTGAAGCTTTCTTT
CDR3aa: CASIRWAGSQGTEAFF

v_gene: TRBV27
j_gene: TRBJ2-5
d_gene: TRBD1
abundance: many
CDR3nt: TGTGCCAGCTCCCTAGAGAGGGGGCAAGCCCAGTACTTC
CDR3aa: CASSLERGQAQYF

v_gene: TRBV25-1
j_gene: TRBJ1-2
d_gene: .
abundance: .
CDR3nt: TGTGCCAGCAGTGAGGCTCGCGGAGCCTATGGCTACACCTTC
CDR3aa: CASSEARGAYGYTF

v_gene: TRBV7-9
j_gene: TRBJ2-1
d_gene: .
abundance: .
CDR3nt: TGTGCCAGCAGCTCGGGACATAATTACAATGAGCAGTTCTTC
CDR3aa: CASSSGHNYNEQFF

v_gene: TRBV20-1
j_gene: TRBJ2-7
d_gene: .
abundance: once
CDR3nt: TGCAGTGCTAGATCTGGCGGGACCCACTCCTACGAGCAGTACTTC
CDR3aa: CSARSGGTHSYEQYF

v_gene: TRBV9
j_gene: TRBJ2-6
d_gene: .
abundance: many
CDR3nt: TGTGCCAGCAGCGGTGGGTACTCTGGGGCCAACGTCCTGACTTTC
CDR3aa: CASSGGYSGANVLTF

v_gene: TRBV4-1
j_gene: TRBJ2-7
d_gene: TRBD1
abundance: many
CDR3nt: TGCGCCAGCAGCCCTGGACAGGGAGGTCCCTACGAGCAGTACTTC
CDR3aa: CASSPGQGGPYEQYF

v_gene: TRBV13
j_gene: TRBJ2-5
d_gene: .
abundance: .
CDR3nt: TGTGCCAGCAGCCTGAGGGTGAAAGAGACCCAGTACTTC
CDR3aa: CASSLRVKETQYF

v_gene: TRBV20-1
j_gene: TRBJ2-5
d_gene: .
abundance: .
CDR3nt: TGCAGTGCTGCAGGGGCGGGAGAGACCCAGTACTTC
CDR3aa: CSAAGAGETQYF

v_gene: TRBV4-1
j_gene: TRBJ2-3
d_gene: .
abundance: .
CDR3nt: TGCGTCAGCAGCCAAGCAGGGGCTGGAACAGATACGCAGTATTTT
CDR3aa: CVSSQAGAGTDTQYF

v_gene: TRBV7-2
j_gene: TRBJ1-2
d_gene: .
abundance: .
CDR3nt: TGTGCCAGCAGCTTAGCCCAGACAGGATATGGCTACACCTTC
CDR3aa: CASSLAQTGYGYTF

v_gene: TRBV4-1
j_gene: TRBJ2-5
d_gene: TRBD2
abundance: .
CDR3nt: TGCGCCAGCAGCCAGGACAATCCGACTAGCGGGAGGGGGGAGACCCAGTACTTC
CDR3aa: CASSQDNPTSGRGETQYF

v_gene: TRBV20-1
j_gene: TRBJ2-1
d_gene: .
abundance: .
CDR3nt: TGCAGTGCTAGTATGGGGGTTTACAATGAGCAGTTCTTC
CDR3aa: CSASMGVYNEQFF